The clone carrying this T cell receptor beta chain was found a few times. The antigen is undetermined. The TCR beta CDR3 regions underwent amplification using RNA transcripts as the source. First-round RT-PCR of the TCR CDR3 relied on the HTBI primer set. TCRdb re-called the multiplex PCR reads with MiXCR, one entry per CDR3 protein. The sample lists some 600,000 distinct CDR3 sequences, about 15% occurring once. Germline CDR1 reads SGDLS; CDR2 reads YYNGEE. V was pared by 4 bases and J by 7 bases, with 18 bases between. The CDR3 length is 14 residues. The data were taken from a study of T cells in Graves' hyperthyroidism and ophthalmopathy. General study findings and limits: Blood also held most thyroid clonotypes expanded beyond 0.001.

The specimen was blood. The chain is built from TRBV9 and TRBJ2-7; TRBD1 is a possible D gene (7 bases). The sequence came from a woman aged 30 to 39 with Graves' hyperthyroidism that later progressed to Graves' ophthalmopathy. This CDR3 is CASSSVEGAGEQYF. The DNA for the CDR3 is TGTGCCAGCAGCTCCGTGGAGGGGGCGGGAGAGCAGTACTTC.